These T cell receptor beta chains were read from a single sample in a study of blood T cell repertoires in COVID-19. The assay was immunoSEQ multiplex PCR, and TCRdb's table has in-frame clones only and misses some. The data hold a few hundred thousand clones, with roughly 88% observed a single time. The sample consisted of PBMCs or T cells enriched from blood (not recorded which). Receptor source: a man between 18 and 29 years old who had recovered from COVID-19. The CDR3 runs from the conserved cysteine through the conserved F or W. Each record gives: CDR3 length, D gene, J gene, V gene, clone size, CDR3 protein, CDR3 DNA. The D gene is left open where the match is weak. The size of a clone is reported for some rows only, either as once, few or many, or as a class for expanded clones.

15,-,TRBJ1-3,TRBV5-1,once,CASSPTGDSGNTIYF,TGCGCCAGCAGTCCGACCGGGGACTCTGGAAACACCATATATTTT
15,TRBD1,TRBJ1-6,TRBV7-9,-,CASSLLGQNNSPLHF,TGTGCCAGCAGTCTCCTGGGACAGAATAATTCACCCCTCCACTTT
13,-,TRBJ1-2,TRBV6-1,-,CASSEAINYGYTF,TGTGCCAGCAGTGAGGCCATTAACTATGGCTACACCTTC
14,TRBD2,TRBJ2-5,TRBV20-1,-,CSASPTSGIKTQYF,TGCAGTGCTAGTCCGACTAGCGGGATTAAGACCCAGTACTTC
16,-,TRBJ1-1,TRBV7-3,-,CASSLGAAVPNTEAFF,TGTGCCAGCAGCTTAGGGGCCGCGGTCCCGAACACTGAAGCTTTCTTT
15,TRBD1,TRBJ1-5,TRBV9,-,CASSPGGQGNQPQHF,TGTGCCAGCAGCCCCGGGGGACAGGGTAATCAGCCCCAGCATTTT
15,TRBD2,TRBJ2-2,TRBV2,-,CASRSQPGGPGELFF,TGTGCCAGCAGGTCCCAGCCGGGAGGGCCCGGGGAGCTGTTTTTT
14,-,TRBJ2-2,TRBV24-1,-,CATSEKRNTGELFF,TGTGCCACCAGTGAAAAGCGGAACACCGGGGAGCTGTTTTTT
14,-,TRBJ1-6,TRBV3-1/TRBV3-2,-,CASSQALGELPLHF,TGTGCCAGCAGCCAAGCATTGGGAGAGTTACCCCTCCACTTT
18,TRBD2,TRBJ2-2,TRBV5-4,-,CASSLARGGGAADGELFF,TGTGCCAGCAGCTTGGCCCGCGGCGGGGGGGCGGCGGACGGGGAGCTGTTTTTT
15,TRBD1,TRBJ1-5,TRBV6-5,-,CASAISTGGNQPQHF,TGTGCCAGCGCTATATCCACAGGGGGCAATCAGCCCCAGCATTTT
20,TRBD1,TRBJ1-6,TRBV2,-,CASTRQGSSLGSSYNSPLHF,TGTGCCAGCACGCGACAGGGGTCGAGCCTAGGGAGCTCCTATAATTCACCCCTCCACTTT
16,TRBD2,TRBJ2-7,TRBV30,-,CAWSVLSGNGGDEQYF,TGTGCCTGGAGTGTACTCTCTGGTAACGGGGGGGACGAGCAGTACTTC
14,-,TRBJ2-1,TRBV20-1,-,CSASPTGPYNEQFF,TGCAGTGCTAGTCCTACAGGCCCCTACAATGAGCAGTTCTTC
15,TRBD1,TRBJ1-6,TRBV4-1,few,CASSQEQGYNSPLHF,TGCGCCAGCAGCCAAGAACAGGGGTATAATTCACCCCTCCACTTT
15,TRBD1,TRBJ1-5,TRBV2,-,CASSGQGWGNQPQHF,TGTGCCAGCAGTGGACAGGGATGGGGCAATCAGCCCCAGCATTTT
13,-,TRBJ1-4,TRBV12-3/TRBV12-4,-,CASSLMVGEKLFF,TGTGCCAGCAGTTTGATGGTCGGGGAAAAACTGTTTTTT
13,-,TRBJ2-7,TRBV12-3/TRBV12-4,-,CASSLGQGREQYF,TGTGCCAGCAGTTTAGGCCAGGGAAGGGAGCAGTACTTC
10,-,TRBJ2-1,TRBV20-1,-,CSARQGLVFF,TGCAGTGCTAGACAGGGATTAGTGTTCTTC
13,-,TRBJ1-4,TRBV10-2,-,CASSEFSREKLFF,TGCGCCAGCAGTGAGTTTTCCAGGGAAAAACTGTTTTTT
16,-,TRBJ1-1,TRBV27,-,CASSWGPPRMNTEAFF,TGTGCCAGCAGCTGGGGCCCCCCTAGGATGAACACTGAAGCTTTCTTT
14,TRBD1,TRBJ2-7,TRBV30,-,CAWSTLGQGDEQYF,TGTGCCTGGAGTACCTTGGGACAGGGCGACGAGCAGTACTTC
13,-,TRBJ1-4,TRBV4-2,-,CASGNLEDEKLFF,TGTGCCAGCGGCAACCTGGAGGATGAAAAACTGTTTTTT
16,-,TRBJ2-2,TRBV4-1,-,CASSQDGAGRGGELFF,TGCGCCAGCAGCCAAGACGGCGCGGGCCGGGGTGGGGAGCTGTTTTTT
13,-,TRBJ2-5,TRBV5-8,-,CASSLGQRETQYF,TGTGCCAGCAGCTTGGGGCAGAGGGAGACCCAGTACTTC
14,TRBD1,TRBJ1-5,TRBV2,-,CASHRGGSNQPQHF,TGTGCCAGCCACAGGGGGGGTTCCAATCAGCCCCAGCATTTT
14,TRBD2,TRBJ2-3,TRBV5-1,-,CASSPGGQEGTQYF,TGCGCCAGCAGCCCGGGAGGGCAAGAAGGTACGCAGTATTTT
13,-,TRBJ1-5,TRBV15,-,CATSTPDTRPQHF,TGTGCCACCAGCACCCCAGACACCCGGCCCCAGCATTTT
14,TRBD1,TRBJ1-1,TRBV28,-,CASSSGQGATEAFF,TGTGCCAGCAGTTCAGGACAGGGGGCCACTGAAGCTTTCTTT
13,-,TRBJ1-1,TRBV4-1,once,CASSLLSGTEAFF,TGCGCCAGCAGCCTCCTATCCGGCACTGAAGCTTTCTTT
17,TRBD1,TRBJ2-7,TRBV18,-,CASSPESGTGEVYEQYF,TGTGCCAGCTCACCAGAATCCGGGACAGGGGAGGTCTACGAGCAGTACTTC
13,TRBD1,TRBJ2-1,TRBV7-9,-,CASSLGGDREQFF,TGTGCCAGCAGCTTAGGAGGGGACAGGGAGCAGTTCTTC
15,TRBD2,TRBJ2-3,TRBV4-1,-,CASSLGTSGKDTQYF,TGCGCCAGCAGCTTAGGGACTAGCGGGAAAGATACGCAGTATTTT
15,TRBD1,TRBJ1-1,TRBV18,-,CASSTGQGGGTEAFF,TGTGCCAGCTCAACCGGACAGGGCGGGGGCACTGAAGCTTTCTTT
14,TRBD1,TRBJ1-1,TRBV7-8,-,CASRTGTGGTEAFF,TGTGCCAGCAGGACCGGGACAGGGGGCACTGAAGCTTTCTTT
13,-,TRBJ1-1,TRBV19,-,CASSILGLAEAFF,TGTGCCAGTAGTATTCTCGGACTTGCTGAAGCTTTCTTT
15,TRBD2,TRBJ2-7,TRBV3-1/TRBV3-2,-,CASSRGTSGTYEQYF,TGTGCCAGCAGCCGAGGGACTAGCGGGACCTACGAGCAGTACTTC
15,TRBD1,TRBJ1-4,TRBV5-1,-,CASSPGQATNEKLFF,TGCGCCAGCAGCCCTGGACAGGCAACTAATGAAAAACTGTTTTTT
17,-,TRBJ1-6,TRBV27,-,CASSPKRGGGGHSPLHF,TGTGCCAGCAGTCCTAAACGGGGCGGGGGAGGTCATTCACCCCTCCACTTT
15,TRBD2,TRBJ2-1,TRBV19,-,CASRDTSGRDNEQFF,TGTGCCAGTAGAGATACTAGCGGGAGGGACAATGAGCAGTTCTTC
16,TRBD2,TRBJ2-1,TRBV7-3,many,CASSLQTSGLYNEQFF,TGTGCCAGCAGTCTGCAGACTAGCGGACTTTACAATGAGCAGTTCTTC
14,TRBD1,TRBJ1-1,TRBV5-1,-,CASSFSGGNTEAFF,TGCGCCAGCAGCTTCTCAGGGGGCAACACTGAAGCTTTCTTT
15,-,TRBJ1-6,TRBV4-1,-,CASSQDRVLRSPLHF,TGCGCCAGCAGCCAAGACAGGGTTTTGAGATCACCCCTCCACTTT